This TCR beta chain comes out of a study of blood T cell repertoires in COVID-19. Across the study: COVID-19 samples from acute and convalescent phases originated in the United States, Italy and Spain.

This CDR3 has 14 residues. CDR1 SGHVS and CDR2 FQNEAQ come from the germline V gene. V lost 5 bases to trimming and J lost 7 bases, with 17 bases between them. Generated by immunoSEQ multiplex PCR, the TCRdb table keeps only in-frame clones and is missing some. The sample consists of more than 95,000 clones, roughly nine tenths of them appearing once. This clone was seen a single time. Sequenced sample: peripheral blood. This clonotype was sampled from a man aged 50 to 60 with COVID-19, enrolled during active disease. The gene calls are TRBV7-8 and TRBJ1-1; no definite D call. CDR3 DNA sequence: TGTGCCAGCAGCGATTTACTAGGTGTTGGTGAAGCTTTCTTT. Protein product: CASSDLLGVGEAFF.